This T cell receptor (beta chain) came from a study of blood T cell repertoires in COVID-19. This clone was detected only a few times. The assay was immunoSEQ multiplex PCR, and TCRdb's table has in-frame clones only and misses some. This table has under 110,000 clones, 60% to 80% appearing once. Germline CDR1 and CDR2: KGHSH and LQKENI. The germline V and J ends were trimmed by 1 base and 0 bases, with 6 bases remaining between them. This CDR3 contains 14 residues. This clonotype was obtained from a human donor with acute or convalescent COVID-19. The donor label of this sample is uncertain. The sequenced material came from peripheral blood. V usage is TRBV18 and J usage is TRBJ1-1; D uncertain. CDR3 bases: TGTGCCAGCTCACCACATCCATTGAACACTGAAGCTTTCTTT. Amino acid sequence: CASSPHPLNTEAFF.